Listed here is a single TCR beta chain. Its antigen is currently unknown. Sequencing used immunoSEQ multiplex PCR; TCRdb keeps in-frame clones, though not all of them. Seen here are about 350,000 clones, more than 85% observed once, and the top ten hold around 5%. Treatment described: around 19 received Ad26.COV2.S at low or high dose, single or two shots; about 5 received placebo; per-sample allocation not given. Day 63 after the first injection of vaccine or placebo was the sampling time. The sample originates from a study of Ad26.COV2.S vaccination and SARS-CoV-2 variants. Study summary: The study gave Ad26.COV2.S intramuscularly, once or twice 56 days apart.

Germline V gene sequence: CDR1 MNHEY, CDR2 SVGAGI. With 0 bases removed from V and 7 bases from J, the gap between germline ends came to 12 bases. This CDR3 is 15 amino acids long. Findings and limits, study-wide: Vaccinated individuals (as opposed to placebo recipients) had higher spike-specific TCR breadth. Vaccine and placebo recipients had comparable breadth of non-spike TCRs.

The genes are TRBV6-5 and TRBJ2-2, with D perhaps matching TRBD1 (6 bases). The material sequenced was peripheral blood, taken in a trial of Ad26.COV2.S vaccine versus placebo. The TCR sequence derives from a person between 18 and 65 years old who received the Ad26.COV2.S COVID-19 vaccine or a placebo. This CDR3 is CASSYSWGQDGELFF. The CDR3 DNA reads TGTGCCAGCAGTTACTCGTGGGGGCAGGACGGGGAGCTGTTTTTT.